This T cell receptor beta chain is drawn from a study of human T cells and chemical hapten exposure. Time point defined: patch test 1, 2 weeks after DPC sensitization. The treatment denotes: therapeutic diphenylcyclopropenone sensitization with weekly scalp DPC. Only one count was recorded for this clonotype. The V end was cut by 2 bases, the J end by 4 bases, with 14 bases between. The CDR3 length is 15 residues. Per the germline V gene, CDR1 is LGHNA and CDR2 is YSLEER. TCRdb re-called the RACE reads through MiXCR, storing one row per CDR3 protein. The sample lists under 150,000 distinct CDR3 sequences; about 12% were seen once.

The chain recombines TRBV4-3 with TRBJ1-1, with D possibly being TRBD1 (6 bases). The specimen comprised whole blood, sampled in connection with sensitization to the hapten diphenylcyclopropenone (DPC). The receptor was isolated from a woman aged 45 to 65 with alopecia areata. Some clones in this sample may be carry-over from other donors' samples. The CDR3 reads CASSQLQGRITEAFF. The CDR3 DNA sequence: TGCGCCAGCAGCCAACTACAGGGAAGGATCACTGAAGCTTTCTTT.